The 27 T cell receptor beta chains reported below all come from one sample, sequenced in a study of OX40 agonist ivuxolimab in advanced cancers. Repertoires were generated with immunoSEQ multiplex PCR, while TCRdb's copy carries only in-frame clones and drops some. The sample holds under 95,000 clones, about 83% seen once. Sequencing was performed on CD4+ or CD8+ T cells sorted from blood, taken in a trial of the OX40 agonist ivuxolimab. These receptors were collected from an adult with an advanced solid tumor such as melanoma, head and neck, liver or kidney cancer.

The V gene is TRBV9, the J gene TRBJ2-5, with TRBD2 matching over 11 bases. The CDR3 contains 20 residues. CDR1 and CDR2 from the germline V gene are SGDLS and YYNGEE. V was clipped by 1 base and J by 1 base; unmatched bases: 15. The CDR3 sequence is CASSVLVRGASGRRQETQYF. The CDR3 bases are TGTGCCAGCAGCGTACTGGTCAGAGGGGCTAGCGGGAGGCGCCAAGAGACCCAGTACTTC.

In its sample, this clone was seen a few times. This chain links TRBV6-1 with TRBJ1-4; D is unclear. This CDR3 has 14 amino acids. The germline gives CDR1 MNHNS, CDR2 SASEGT. Trimming stripped 8 bases from V and 0 bases from J, with 10 bases between. The CDR3 region has the DNA TGTGCCAGCTGGCTCGGGACAACTAATGAAAAACTGTTTTTT. It is translated as CASWLGTTNEKLFF.

This chain uses TRBV28 with TRBJ2-7, with 7 bases that match TRBD2. Germline V gives CDR1 MDHEN, CDR2 SYDVKM. CDR3 length: 15 amino acids. With 2 bases clipped from V and 6 bases from J, the junction kept 10 bases outside the gene matches. This CDR3 reads CASSLAGVVPPEQYF. CDR3 sequence (DNA): TGTGCCAGCAGTTTAGCGGGAGTTGTACCACCCGAGCAGTACTTC. The full variable domain, rest sourced from reference TRBV28 and TRBJ2-7, is DVKVTQSSRYLVKRTGEKVFLECVQDMDHENMFWYRQDPGLGLRLIYFSYDVKMKEKGDIPEGYSVSREKKERFSLILESASTNQTSMYLCASSLAGVVPPEQYFGPGTRLTVT.

CDR3 amino acids: CASSLTLGEQFF. CDR3 sequence (DNA): TGTGCCAGCAGCTTAACTTTGGGTGAGCAGTTCTTC. V and J are TRBV11-3 and TRBJ2-1; D is ambiguous. Trimming removed 2 bases from V and 9 bases from J, with 8 bases in between. Germline CDR1 is SGHNT and CDR2 is YENEEA. This CDR3 comprises 12 residues.

This clone was observed a handful of times. V gene TRBV18 combines with J gene TRBJ1-2, with unresolved D. Between the trimmed V and J ends, which lost 9 bases and 0 bases, there was a span of 14 bases. The CDR3 is 14 residues long. The V gene's germline CDR1 is KGHSH and CDR2 LQKENI. This CDR3 reads CASHGQEPNYGYTF. As DNA, the CDR3 is TGTGCCAGTCACGGGCAGGAGCCTAACTATGGCTACACCTTC.

The gene calls are TRBV7-9 and TRBJ2-1, with D hard to call. The ends were cut back, 3 bases at V and 0 bases at J, with 0 bases in the middle. The CDR3 length is 12 residues. Per germline, CDR1 SEHNR and CDR2 FQNEAQ (reference sequence). The CDR3 DNA reads TGTGCCAGCAGCTTCTCCTACAATGAGCAGTTCTTC. It is translated as CASSFSYNEQFF.

V usage is TRBV7-9 and J usage is TRBJ2-5, with 7 nucleotides matching TRBD1. The tail of the sequence fits TRBJ2-7 better, so the J call may be wrong. The germline gives CDR1 SEHNR, CDR2 FQNEAQ (reference sequence). CDR3 length equals 15 residues. The CDR3 DNA sequence: TGTGCCAGCAGCCTTGCCGGGACAGCCGGCTACGAGCAGTACTTC. Its translation is CASSLAGTAGYEQYF.

The gene calls are TRBV7-9 and TRBJ2-1; TRBD1 agrees at 7 bases. This CDR3 is built from 15 residues. The germline V gene has CDR1 SEHNR and CDR2 FQNEAQ (reference sequence). V gave up 5 bases and J gave up 2 bases; unmatched junction bases: 6. The CDR3 sequence is CASSRQGETYNEQFF. The CDR3 coding sequence is TGTGCCAGCAGCCGACAGGGCGAGACCTACAATGAGCAGTTCTTC.

This chain uses TRBV18 with TRBJ1-1; D gene unclear. The CDR3 is 15 amino acids. Per the germline V gene, CDR1 is KGHSH and CDR2 is LQKENI. The germline V and J ends were trimmed by 0 bases and 4 bases, with 12 bases remaining between them. For the CDR3, the DNA is TGTGCCAGCTCACCACCGGGCAGTGTAGCCACTGAAGCTTTCTTT. Its protein is CASSPPGSVATEAFF.

This clone was counted between two and nine times. The V and J genes are TRBV14 and TRBJ1-3; D is unresolved. V gave up 4 bases and J gave up 0 bases, with 13 bases separating them. Germline CDR1 reads SGHDN; CDR2 reads FVKESK. This CDR3 region has 16 residues. The CDR3 region has the DNA TGTGCCAGCAGCCCGTACCCAGGATCCTCTGGAAACACCATATATTTT. Its protein product is CASSPYPGSSGNTIYF.

The chain links TRBV9 to TRBJ1-1; the D is unclear. The CDR3 extends over 13 amino acids. Germline CDR1 is SGDLS and CDR2 is YYNGEE. With 1 base removed from V and 2 bases from J, the gap between germline ends came to 6 bases. The CDR3 region has the DNA TGTGCCAGCAGCGTATCCCAAAACACTGAAGCTTTCTTT. Amino acids: CASSVSQNTEAFF.

The CDR3 loop is CASSYSFLGGSYEQYF. Here the CDR3 DNA reads TGTGCCAGCAGTTACTCGTTCCTAGGAGGGTCCTACGAGCAGTACTTC. The chain joins TRBV6-5 to TRBJ2-7; tentatively, D is TRBD2 (6 bases). CDR1 is MNHEY, CDR2 SVGAGI, per germline. The CDR3 spans 16 residues. The germline V and J ends were trimmed by 0 bases and 1 base, with 13 bases remaining between them.

This chain joins TRBV29-1 and TRBJ1-4; the D is unclear. V was cut by 0 bases and J by 0 bases, with 5 bases left in between. Germline assignment: CDR1 SQVTM and CDR2 ANQGSEA. The CDR3 sequence is 14 residues long. The CDR3 DNA sequence: TGCAGCGTTGAAGATCTATCAACTAATGAAAAACTGTTTTTT. Translation: CSVEDLSTNEKLFF. Full variable domain (missing parts from reference TRBV29-1 and TRBJ1-4): SAVISQKPSRDICQRGTSLTIQCQVDSQVTMMFWYRQQPGQSLTLIATANQGSEATYESGFVIDKFPISRPNLTFSTLTVSNMSPEDSSIYLCSVEDLSTNEKLFFGSGTQLSVL.

The gene calls are TRBV6-5 and TRBJ1-1, with D possibly matching TRBD1 (5 bases). Germline CDR1 reads MNHEY; CDR2 reads SVGAGI. With 5 bases removed from V and 9 bases from J, the gap between germline ends came to 19 bases. This CDR3 has 14 amino acids. The DNA for the CDR3 is TGTGCCAGCAGTCTCGACTGGACATCCTCCAAAGCTTTCTTT. Its translation is CASSLDWTSSKAFF.

The chain recombines TRBV5-4 with TRBJ1-2; no firm D call. The CDR3 runs 13 residues. Germline V CDR1 and CDR2: SGHNT, YYREEE (reference sequence). Trimming removed 0 bases from V and 7 bases from J, with 10 bases in between. Written as DNA, the CDR3 is TGTGCCAGCAGCTTGGGGGAGCGGAGTGGCTACACCTTC. Its protein product is CASSLGERSGYTF.

This chain connects TRBV15 to TRBJ2-2; the match to TRBD2 covers 13 bases. The ends lost 0 bases at V and 7 bases at J; junction bases unmatched: 5. This CDR3 spans 17 amino acids. CDR1 is LNHNV, CDR2 YYDKDF, per germline (reference sequence). The chain's CDR3 is CATSRDQTSGRYGELFF. The CDR3 nucleotides read TGTGCCACCAGCAGAGATCAGACTAGCGGGAGGTACGGGGAGCTGTTTTTT.

The V call is TRBV19, the J call TRBJ2-5, with a possible D match to TRBD2 (5 bases). V shed 5 bases and J shed 7 bases, with 14 bases lying between them. The CDR3 has 13 amino acids. Looked up from germline, CDR1 is LNHDA and CDR2 is SQIVND (reference sequence). The CDR3 is CASSFERFGTQYF. In DNA form, the CDR3 reads TGTGCCAGTAGTTTCGAGCGGTTCGGGACCCAGTACTTC.

The chain uses TRBV7-2 and TRBJ2-5; 7 nucleotides match TRBD2. CDR3 size: 13 residues. With V trimmed by 5 bases and J by 4 bases, 4 bases remained unmatched. CDR1 SGHTA and CDR2 FQGNSA come from the germline V gene. This CDR3 reads CASSRLAGETQYF. Here the CDR3 DNA reads TGTGCCAGCAGCCGTTTAGCGGGAGAGACCCAGTACTTC.

This chain uses TRBV5-6 with TRBJ2-5; D is possibly TRBD2 (6 bases). Between the trimmed V and J ends, which lost 5 bases and 5 bases, there was a span of 13 bases. The V gene's germline CDR1 is SGHDT and CDR2 YYEEEE. CDR3 length: 13 amino acids. The CDR3 loop is CASRYQGGETQYF. CDR3 sequence (DNA): TGTGCCAGCAGATATCAGGGAGGTGAGACCCAGTACTTC.

As concerns this clone: Germline and junction disagree at one end, which may indicate a read error. The J gene is TRBJ2-5, the V gene TRBV7-7; a possible D gene is TRBD2 (5 bases). Germline V gene data show CDR1 as SSHAT and CDR2 as FNYEAQ (reference sequence). The CDR3 runs to 15 residues. Written as DNA, the CDR3 is TGTGCTAGCAGCTTAGCGTGGGAGAGCAGAGAGACCCAGTACTTC. As protein: CASSLAWESRETQYF.

The chain couples TRBV29-1 to TRBJ2-7; the D gene is possibly TRBD1 (5 bases). Per germline, CDR1 SQVTM and CDR2 ANQGSEA. Trimming left V 7 bases short and J 0 bases short, with 13 bases between. This CDR3 contains 13 residues. CDR3 residues: CSARTLLSYEQYF. DNA of the CDR3: TGCAGCGCTCGGACACTCCTCTCCTACGAGCAGTACTTC.

J is TRBJ2-1 and V is TRBV10-3; possibly TRBD2 for D (6 bases). V was trimmed by 11 bases and J by 5 bases, leaving 19 bases between them. Germline lookup yields CDR1 ENHRY and CDR2 SYGVKD. CDR3 size: 14 residues. This CDR3 is CASHGRMGNNEQFF. CDR3 nucleotides: TGTGCCTCTCATGGGAGGATGGGGAACAATGAGCAGTTCTTC.

J is TRBJ2-1 and V is TRBV5-5; 9 nucleotides line up with TRBD2. The CDR3 totals 14 residues. Germline values: CDR1 SGHKS, CDR2 YYEKEE (reference sequence). Unmatched junction bases numbered 6, after V lost 1 base and J lost 10 bases. The CDR3 spells CASSLLAGALEQFF. The CDR3 nucleotides read TGTGCCAGCAGCTTGTTAGCGGGAGCCCTAGAGCAGTTCTTC. Filled out from reference TRBV5-5 and TRBJ2-1, the complete variable domain reads DAGVTQSPTHLIKTRGQQVTLRCSPISGHKSVSWYQQVLGQGPQFIFQYYEKEERGRGNFPDRFSARQFPNYSSELNVNALLLGDSALYLCASSLLAGALEQFFGPGTRLTVL.

The J gene is TRBJ2-3, the V gene TRBV4-3, with 9 nucleotides matching TRBD2. This CDR3 region has 18 residues. The germline V gene has CDR1 LGHNA and CDR2 YSLEER. V dropped 0 bases and J dropped 2; count of bases not matched to a gene: 9. CDR3 in DNA: TGCGCCAGCAGCCAAGAAGGGCTAGCGGGATCCCCCACAGATACGCAGTATTTT. This gives the protein CASSQEGLAGSPTDTQYF.

The chain employs TRBV1 and TRBJ1-1; the D segment call TRBD1 is taken from the table without a DNA check. TRBV1 corresponds to a pseudogene. CDR3 length: 17 residues. CDR3 protein: CTSSSLGTGKTNTEAFF. CDR3 bases: TGCACCAGCAGCTCGCTTGGGACAGGGAAAACGAACACTGAAGCTTTCTTT.

This chain joins TRBV7-9 and TRBJ2-5; D is ambiguous. This CDR3 has 13 residues. V lost 5 bases, J lost 4 bases, and 11 bases lay in between. Germline CDR1 and CDR2: SEHNR and FQNEAQ (reference sequence). The CDR3 bases are TGTGCCAGCAGCCTCGATACCCGAGAGACCCAGTACTTC. Its protein product is CASSLDTRETQYF.

The chain links TRBV6-1 to TRBJ1-5; no firm D call. The CDR3 is 15 residues long. Trimming shortened V by 0 bases and J by 0 bases, and 6 bases separated the two germline ends. Germline CDR1 reads MNHNS; CDR2 reads SASEGT. The CDR3 nucleotides are TGTGCCAGCAGTGAAGCGGGGAATAGCAATCAGCCCCAGCATTTT. Its protein is CASSEAGNSNQPQHF.